This entry features one T cell receptor (beta chain) sequence. Antigen specificity is unknown. These data belong to a study of blood T cells in healthy people across ages. Study-level points and caveats: Because sorting was not performed, PBMCs prevented conclusive naive versus antigen-experienced comparison.

Primers used in a second PCR of about 6 to 11 cycles were a sample-barcoded 5' primer and a J-beta primer mix. Every sample produced at least 2.5 million CDR3-containing paired-end reads. TCRdb passed the 5' RACE reads through MiXCR, listing each CDR3 protein once. Seen here are 760,000 or so distinct CDR3 sequences, 20% to 25% observed once, and the top ten hold 9.4%. This sample also belongs to another study, concerning T cells of mothers and their children.

The clonotype was recovered from a boy aged 5 to 17 in good health. The sequenced sample consisted of blood.

The CDR3 bases are TGTGCCAGCAGCCAGGGGTTTAACTATGGCTACACCTTC. Its protein is CASSQGFNYGYTF. This chain links TRBV28 with TRBJ1-2; weak D call: TRBD1 (6 bases). V was pared by 6 bases and J by 1 base, with 9 bases between. The length of the CDR3 is 13 residues. Germline V lookup: CDR1 MDHEN, CDR2 SYDVKM.